The 14 T cell receptor beta chains in this list originate from one sample, sequenced in a study of blood T cell repertoires in COVID-19. Method: immunoSEQ multiplex PCR; TCRdb's copy keeps in-frame clones and lacks some. The table has about 250,000 clones, roughly 77% seen once. Sequencing input: peripheral blood. These receptors came from an elderly woman with acute or convalescent COVID-19.

V and J are TRBV6-5 and TRBJ1-2, with 7 nucleotides matching TRBD1. The germline gives CDR1 MNHEY, CDR2 SVGAGI. V dropped 6 bases and J dropped 3; count of bases not matched to a gene: 10. This CDR3 has 15 amino acids. CDR3 region: CASRRYRDRDYGYTF. In nucleotides, the CDR3 is TGTGCCAGCAGAAGATACCGGGACAGAGACTATGGCTACACCTTC.

This clone appeared a single time. The chain employs TRBV5-1 and TRBJ2-7, with D possibly TRBD2 on 7 matching bases. Trimming took off 0 bases at V and 4 bases at J, with 17 bases between the two ends. The CDR3 covers 16 residues. Germline CDR1 and CDR2: SGHRS and YFSETQ. The DNA for the CDR3 is TGCGCCAGCAGCTTGGCCGCGGGGGCCGGTGCATACGAGCAGTACTTC. This translates into CASSLAAGAGAYEQYF.

The V call is TRBV6-1, the J call TRBJ2-3; TRBD2 agrees at 10 bases. In germline, CDR1 is MNHNS, CDR2 SASEGT. This CDR3 is 19 amino acids long. V lost 2 bases, J lost 2 bases, and 13 bases stayed unmatched. CDR3 residues: CASSERGLAGAKYTDTQYF. Written as DNA, the CDR3 is TGTGCCAGCAGTGAAAGGGGGCTAGCGGGGGCCAAATACACAGATACGCAGTATTTT.

This sequence joins TRBV4-2 and TRBJ1-3; D unresolved. Germline-derived CDR1 and CDR2 are LGHNA and YNFKEQ. The germline V and J ends were trimmed by 3 bases and 0 bases, with 15 bases remaining between them. The CDR3 is 17 amino acids. CDR3 DNA sequence: TGTGCCAGCAGCCACGGCCTCGGGGTTCCCTCTGGAAACACCATATATTTT. Translated: CASSHGLGVPSGNTIYF.

The chain recombines TRBV3-1 (or the pseudogene TRBV3-2) with TRBJ1-1, with a weak D call TRBD1 (6 bases). CDR3 size: 16 residues. Trimming took off 4 bases at V and 0 bases at J, with 15 bases between the two ends. From germline, CDR1 is LGHDT and CDR2 YNNKEL (reference sequence). CDR3 residues: CASSLAERTVNTEAFF. Written as DNA, the CDR3 is TGTGCCAGCAGCCTAGCCGAGAGGACAGTGAACACTGAAGCTTTCTTT.

This chain joins TRBV9 and TRBJ1-1; no reliable D call. The CDR3 extends over 18 amino acids. V was clipped by 6 bases and J by 3 bases, with 27 bases between them. Germline CDR1 is SGDLS and CDR2 is YYNGEE. CDR3 sequence reads: CASTSVVVAPVPYTEAFF. The CDR3 DNA sequence: TGTGCCAGCACGAGCGTAGTCGTTGCTCCAGTCCCCTACACTGAAGCTTTCTTT.

The count of this clone is one. The junction shows a germline mismatch at one end, possibly a read error. The chain recombines TRBV7-9 with TRBJ2-1; 7 positions agree with TRBD2. The CDR3 is 17 amino acids. CDR1 is SEHNR, CDR2 FQNEAQ, per germline (reference sequence). CDR3 bases: TGTGCCAGCAGCTTAGGTCTGACGGGGGGTTCCTTCAATGAGCAGTTCTTC. Translating it yields CASSLGLTGGSFNEQFF.

The chain is built from TRBV10-3 and TRBJ1-2; D is undetermined. Germline CDR1 ENHRY, CDR2 SYGVKD. This CDR3 is built from 14 residues. V gave up 2 bases and J gave up 0 bases, with 7 bases separating them. CDR3 sequence: CAISENNANYGYTF. In DNA form, the CDR3 reads TGTGCCATCAGTGAGAACAATGCTAACTATGGCTACACCTTC.

CDR3 bases: TGTGCCAGCACCCCTCCCCGGCGGGGGGACATTCAGTACTTC. Residues: CASTPPRRGDIQYF. The chain carries TRBV27 and TRBJ2-4; 8 bases agree with TRBD2. J was trimmed by 8 bases and V by 7 bases; bases with no gene match: 10. The CDR3 has 14 residues. Germline CDR1 is MNHEY and CDR2 is SMNVEV (reference sequence).

This chain connects TRBV6-5 to TRBJ1-6; D gene ambiguous. The ends were cut back, 5 bases at V and 7 bases at J, with 12 bases in the middle. Germline-derived CDR1 and CDR2 are MNHEY and SVGAGI. The CDR3 runs to 14 residues. The CDR3: CASSPPPRNSPLHF. The CDR3 nucleotides read TGTGCCAGCAGTCCCCCACCCAGAAATTCACCCCTCCACTTT.

This clone was counted between two and nine times. The chain recombines TRBV9 with TRBJ1-3; 9 nucleotides match TRBD1. J was trimmed by 0 bases and V by 0 bases; bases with no gene match: 4. Germline values: CDR1 SGDLS, CDR2 YYNGEE. The CDR3 extends over 17 amino acids. In DNA form, the CDR3 reads TGTGCCAGCAGCGTAGCTGGACAGGGGAGCTCTGGAAACACCATATATTTT. The encoded protein is CASSVAGQGSSGNTIYF.

In this sample, this clone turned up a few times. Written as DNA, the CDR3 is TGTGCCAGCTCACCACAAAGGACAGGGGTTAGCAATCAGCCCCAGCATTTT. Amino acids: CASSPQRTGVSNQPQHF. The V gene is TRBV18, the J gene TRBJ1-5; 9 bases match TRBD1. CDR1 is KGHSH, CDR2 LQKENI, per germline. With 1 base clipped from V and 0 bases from J, the junction kept 4 bases outside the gene matches. This CDR3 region has 17 residues.

The chain couples TRBV5-8 to TRBJ1-6; D unclear. Per germline, CDR1 SGHTS and CDR2 YDEGEE. The CDR3 consists of 16 residues. Trimming took 2 bases from V and 5 from J, leaving 14 bases between them. CDR3 nucleotides: TGTGCCAGCAGCTTTAGGTCAGCGCACCATAATTCACCCCTCCACTTT. This encodes CASSFRSAHHNSPLHF.

The J gene is TRBJ1-1, the V gene TRBV18; TRBD1 aligns across 9 bases. Germline V gives CDR1 KGHSH, CDR2 LQKENI. The CDR3 consists of 16 residues. V lost 6 bases to trimming and J lost 0 bases; unmatched junction nucleotides: 8. The CDR3 is CASSLTGTGLNTEAFF. The CDR3 coding sequence is TGTGCCAGCTCCTTAACCGGGACAGGGCTGAACACTGAAGCTTTCTTT. Drawing the rest from reference TRBV18 and TRBJ1-1, the complete variable domain is NAGVMQNPRHLVRRRGQEARLRCSPMKGHSHVYWYRQLPEEGLKFMVYLQKENIIDESGMPKERFSAEFPKEGPSILRIQQVVRGDSAAYFCASSLTGTGLNTEAFFGQGTRLTVV.